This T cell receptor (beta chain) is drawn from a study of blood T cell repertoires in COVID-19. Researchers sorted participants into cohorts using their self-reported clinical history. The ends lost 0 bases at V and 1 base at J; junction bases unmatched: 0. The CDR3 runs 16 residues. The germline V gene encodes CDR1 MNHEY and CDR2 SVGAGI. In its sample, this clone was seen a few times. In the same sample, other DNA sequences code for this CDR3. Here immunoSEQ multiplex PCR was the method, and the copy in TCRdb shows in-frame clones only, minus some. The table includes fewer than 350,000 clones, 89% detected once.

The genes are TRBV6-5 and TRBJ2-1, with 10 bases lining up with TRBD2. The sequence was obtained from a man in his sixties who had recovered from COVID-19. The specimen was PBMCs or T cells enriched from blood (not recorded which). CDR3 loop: CASSYSLAGSYNEQFF. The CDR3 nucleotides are TGTGCCAGCAGTTACTCACTAGCGGGATCCTACAATGAGCAGTTCTTC.